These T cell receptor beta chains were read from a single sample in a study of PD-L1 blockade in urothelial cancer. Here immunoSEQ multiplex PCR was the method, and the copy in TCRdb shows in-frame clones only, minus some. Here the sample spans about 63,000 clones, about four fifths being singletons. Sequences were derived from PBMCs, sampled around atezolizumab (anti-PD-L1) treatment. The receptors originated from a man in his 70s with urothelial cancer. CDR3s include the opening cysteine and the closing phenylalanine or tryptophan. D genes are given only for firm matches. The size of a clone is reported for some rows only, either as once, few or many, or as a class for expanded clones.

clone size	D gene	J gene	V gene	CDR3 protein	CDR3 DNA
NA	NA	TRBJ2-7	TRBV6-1	CASSEAWQGSYEQYF	TGTGCCAGCAGTGAAGCGTGGCAGGGTTCCTACGAGCAGTACTTC
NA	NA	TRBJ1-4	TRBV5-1	CASNPTGTNEKLFF	TGCGCCAGCAACCCGACAGGAACTAATGAAAAACTGTTTTTT
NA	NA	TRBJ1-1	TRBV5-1	CASSLPARGTEAFF	TGCGCCAGCAGCTTACCTGCACGGGGCACTGAAGCTTTCTTT
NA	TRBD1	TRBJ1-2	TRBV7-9	CASSPIRDRGNYGYTF	TGTGCCAGCAGTCCTATCCGGGACAGGGGCAACTATGGCTACACCTTC
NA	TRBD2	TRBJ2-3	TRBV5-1	CASSLAGTDTQYF	TGCGCCAGCAGTCTAGCGGGAACAGATACGCAGTATTTT
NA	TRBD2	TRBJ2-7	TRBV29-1	CSVEPAGGGGEQYF	TGCAGCGTTGAACCGGCGGGAGGGGGCGGGGAGCAGTACTTC
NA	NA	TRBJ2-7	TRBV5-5	CASSLEGTSLSEQYF	TGTGCCAGCAGCTTGGAGGGGACTTCCCTTAGCGAGCAGTACTTC
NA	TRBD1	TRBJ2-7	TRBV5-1	CASSLDGRGYEQYF	TGCGCCAGCAGCTTGGACGGCAGGGGGTACGAGCAGTACTTC
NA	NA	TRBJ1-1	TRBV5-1	CASSLGQGYIEAFF	TGCGCCAGCAGCTTAGGGCAGGGCTATATTGAAGCTTTCTTT
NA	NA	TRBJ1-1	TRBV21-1	CASSKGHRVAFF	TGTGCCAGCAGCAAGGGGCACAGGGTGGCTTTCTTT
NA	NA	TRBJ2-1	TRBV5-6	CASSHRLDSYNEQFF	TGTGCCAGCAGCCATAGACTAGACTCCTACAATGAGCAGTTCTTC
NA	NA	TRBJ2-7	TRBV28	CASSLSSYEQYF	TGTGCCAGCAGTTTGAGTAGCTACGAGCAGTACTTC
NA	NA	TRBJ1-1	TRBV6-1	CASSESRGETEAFF	TGTGCCAGCAGTGAAAGCAGGGGTGAAACTGAAGCTTTCTTT
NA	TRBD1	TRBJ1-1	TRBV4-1	CASSQQDRGDTEAFF	TGCGCCAGCAGCCAACAGGACAGGGGGGACACTGAAGCTTTCTTT
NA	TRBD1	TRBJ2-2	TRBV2	CASSRTGTGELFF	TGTGCCAGCAGCAGGACAGGGACCGGGGAGCTGTTTTTT
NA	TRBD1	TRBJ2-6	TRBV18	CASSPGQGASGANVLTF	TGTGCCAGCTCACCGGGACAGGGGGCCTCTGGGGCCAACGTCCTGACTTTC
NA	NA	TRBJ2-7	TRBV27	CASRQGGGHRYEQYF	TGTGCCAGCAGGCAAGGTGGGGGACACCGCTACGAGCAGTACTTC
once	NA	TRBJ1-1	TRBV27	CASREPMNTEAFF	TGTGCCAGCAGGGAGCCCATGAACACTGAAGCTTTCTTT
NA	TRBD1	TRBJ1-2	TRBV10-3	CAISGVTDRGGVYTF	TGTGCCATCAGCGGCGTGACTGACAGGGGTGGTGTCTACACCTTC
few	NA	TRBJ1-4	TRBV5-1	CASSLSIQGANEKLFF	TGCGCCAGCAGCCTTAGTATCCAGGGCGCTAATGAAAAACTGTTTTTT
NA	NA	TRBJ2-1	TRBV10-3	CAISESEGADNEQFF	TGTGCCATCAGTGAGTCCGAAGGGGCAGACAATGAGCAGTTCTTC
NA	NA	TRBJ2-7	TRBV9	CASSVGQVSSYEQYF	TGTGCCAGCAGCGTAGGACAGGTTAGCTCCTACGAGCAGTACTTC
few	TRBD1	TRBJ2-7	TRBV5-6	CASSLGQGSYEQYF	TGTGCCAGCAGCCTTGGACAGGGATCCTACGAGCAGTACTTC
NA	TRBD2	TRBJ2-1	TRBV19	CASSIDLGAGRGNEQFF	TGTGCCAGTAGTATAGATTTGGGAGCGGGACGGGGCAATGAGCAGTTCTTC
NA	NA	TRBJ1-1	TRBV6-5	CASSLDRNTEAFF	TGTGCCAGCAGTTTGGACAGGAACACTGAAGCTTTCTTT
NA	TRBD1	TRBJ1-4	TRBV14	CASSQEQGKLFF	TGTGCCAGCAGCCAAGAACAGGGGAAACTGTTTTTT
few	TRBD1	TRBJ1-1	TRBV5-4	CANIDRATEAFF	TGTGCCAACATAGACAGGGCAACTGAAGCTTTCTTT
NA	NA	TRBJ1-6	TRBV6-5	CASRDLRRGSPLHF	TGTGCCAGCAGAGACTTGAGGAGGGGTTCACCCCTCCACTTT
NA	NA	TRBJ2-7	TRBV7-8	CASSFDSPYEQYF	TGTGCCAGCAGCTTCGACAGTCCCTACGAGCAGTACTTC
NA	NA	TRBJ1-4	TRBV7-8	CASSSPTGGREKLFF	TGTGCCAGCAGCTCGCCGACGGGGGGGCGAGAAAAACTGTTTTTT
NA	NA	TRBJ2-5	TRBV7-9	CASSSGSFRETQYF	TGTGCCAGCAGCTCGGGAAGCTTTAGGGAGACCCAGTACTTC
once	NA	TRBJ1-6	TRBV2	CASSGDGNSPLHF	TGTGCCAGCAGCGGGGATGGTAATTCACCCCTCCACTTT
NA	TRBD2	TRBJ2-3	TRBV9	CASSVVAGGNTDTQYF	TGTGCCAGCAGCGTGGTAGCGGGGGGCAACACAGATACGCAGTATTTT
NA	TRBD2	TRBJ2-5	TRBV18	CASSRSSGFREETQYF	TGTGCCAGCTCACGTTCTAGCGGGTTCAGGGAAGAGACCCAGTACTTC
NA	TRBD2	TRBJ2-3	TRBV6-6	CASSYSSGGAEDTQYF	TGTGCCAGCAGTTACAGTAGCGGGGGGGCCGAAGATACGCAGTATTTT
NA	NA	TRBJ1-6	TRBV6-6	CASKDRKGVLDSPLHF	TGTGCCAGCAAGGACCGGAAGGGGGTATTGGATTCACCCCTCCACTTT
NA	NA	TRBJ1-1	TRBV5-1	CASSSTRGNTEAFF	TGCGCCAGCAGCTCCACTCGGGGGAACACTGAAGCTTTCTTT
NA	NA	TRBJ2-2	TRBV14	CASSRANTGELFF	TGTGCCAGCAGCCGCGCGAACACCGGGGAGCTGTTTTTT
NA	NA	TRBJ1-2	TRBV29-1	CSVPSPASGIYGYTF	TGCAGCGTTCCCTCCCCCGCGTCAGGGATCTATGGCTACACCTTC
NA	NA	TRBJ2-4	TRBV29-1	CSVGREPGAKNIQYF	TGCAGCGTTGGAAGGGAGCCGGGGGCCAAAAACATTCAGTACTTC
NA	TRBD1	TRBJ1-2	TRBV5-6	CASSPQGSYGYTF	TGTGCCAGCAGCCCACAGGGGAGCTATGGCTACACCTTC
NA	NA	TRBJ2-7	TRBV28	CASSATRDISYEQYF	TGTGCCAGCAGTGCGACCCGGGACATCTCCTACGAGCAGTACTTC